This T cell receptor (beta chain) is drawn from a study of cytomegalovirus exposure and HLA in healthy donors. As for the study in general: Out of approximately 170 million T cells, an earlier analysis found fewer than 140 million unique TCR beta sequences in total.

As for this clone: Its antigen remains unidentified.

Study-wide points: As immune exposure information, only CMV serostatus was available. According to reports, the classifier identified cytomegalovirus status with high specificity and sensitivity. TCR beta chains numbering 164 were designated cytomegalovirus-associated.

In germline, CDR1 is MDHEN, CDR2 SYDVKM. CDR3 size: 17 residues. V dropped 5 bases and J dropped 7; count of bases not matched to a gene: 15. PCR involved 60 Vbeta and 13 Jbeta primers. Clones were sequenced by immunoSEQ multiplex PCR, and TCRdb holds only the in-frame ones, with some missing. This sample has around 100,000 clones; roughly 80% occur once, and the top ten carry roughly 4%. Sequencing was carried out using PBMCs. The V and J genes are TRBV28 and TRBJ2-1; 9 nucleotides agree with TRBD2. The sequence was obtained from a middle-aged man in good health and CMV-seropositive. CDR3 bases: TGTGCCAGCAGTCCGCAGGTTGGGGCGGGAGGGTTTAATGAGCAGTTCTTC. Translated, it gives CASSPQVGAGGFNEQFF.